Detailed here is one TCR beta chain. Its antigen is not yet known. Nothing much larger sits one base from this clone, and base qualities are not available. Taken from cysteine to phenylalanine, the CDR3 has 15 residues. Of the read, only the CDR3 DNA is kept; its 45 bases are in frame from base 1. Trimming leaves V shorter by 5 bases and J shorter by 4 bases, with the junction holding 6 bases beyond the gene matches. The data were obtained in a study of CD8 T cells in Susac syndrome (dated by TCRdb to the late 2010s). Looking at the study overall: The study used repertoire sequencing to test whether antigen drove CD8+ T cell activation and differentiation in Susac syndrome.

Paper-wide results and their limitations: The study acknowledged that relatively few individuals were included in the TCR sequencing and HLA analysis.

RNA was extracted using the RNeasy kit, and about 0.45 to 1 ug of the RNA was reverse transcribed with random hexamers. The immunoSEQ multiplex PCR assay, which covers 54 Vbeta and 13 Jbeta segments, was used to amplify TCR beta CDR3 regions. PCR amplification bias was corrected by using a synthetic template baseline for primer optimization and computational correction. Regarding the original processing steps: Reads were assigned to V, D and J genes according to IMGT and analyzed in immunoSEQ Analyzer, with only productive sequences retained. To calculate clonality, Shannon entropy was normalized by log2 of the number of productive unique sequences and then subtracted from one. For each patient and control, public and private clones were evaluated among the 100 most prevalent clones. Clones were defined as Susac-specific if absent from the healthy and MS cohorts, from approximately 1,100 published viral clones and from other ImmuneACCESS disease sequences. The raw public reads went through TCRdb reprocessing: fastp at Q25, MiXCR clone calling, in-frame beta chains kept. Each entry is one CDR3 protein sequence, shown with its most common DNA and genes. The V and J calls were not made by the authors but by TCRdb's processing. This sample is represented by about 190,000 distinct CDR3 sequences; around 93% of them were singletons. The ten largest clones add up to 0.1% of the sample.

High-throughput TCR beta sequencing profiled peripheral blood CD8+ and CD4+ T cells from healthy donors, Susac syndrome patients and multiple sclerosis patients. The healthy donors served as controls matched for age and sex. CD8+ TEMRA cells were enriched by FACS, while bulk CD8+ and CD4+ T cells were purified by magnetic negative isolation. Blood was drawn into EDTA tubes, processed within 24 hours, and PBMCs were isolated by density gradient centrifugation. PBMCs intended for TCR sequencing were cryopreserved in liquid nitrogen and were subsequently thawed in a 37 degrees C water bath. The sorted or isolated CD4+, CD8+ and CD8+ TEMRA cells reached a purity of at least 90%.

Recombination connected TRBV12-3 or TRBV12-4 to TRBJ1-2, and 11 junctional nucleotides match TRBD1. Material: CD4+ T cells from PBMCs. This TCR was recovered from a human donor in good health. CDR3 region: CASSQGTGGPYGYTF. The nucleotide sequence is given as TGTGCCAGCAGTCAAGGGACAGGGGGTCCCTATGGCTACACCTTC.